This T cell receptor beta chain stems from a study of shared clonotypes between healthy human individuals. Findings and caveats of the study: Non-shared clonotypes showed lower generation probabilities than clonotypes common to all four donors.

Produced via immunoSEQ multiplex PCR; TCRdb's table is partial and in-frame only. In the table there are hundreds of thousands of clones, around three quarters of which are singletons. The length of the CDR3 is 20 residues. J gave up 0 bases and V 2 bases, and 14 bases lay outside the gene matches. Germline CDR1 reads MNHNS; CDR2 reads SASEGT. In the case of this clone: Its antigen is undetermined.

The split of CD4+ cells yielded CD45RA+ naive and CD45RA-negative memory subsets. This receptor was taken from a woman in her twenties or thirties in good health. The chain has TRBV6-1 and TRBJ2-7, with TRBD1 identical over 12 bases. Sequenced: memory CD4+ T cells sorted from blood. Specified subset: CD45RA-negative fraction. CDR3: CASSEKTLGTGGQLSYEQYF. In DNA form, the CDR3 reads TGTGCCAGCAGTGAAAAAACGCTCGGGACAGGGGGCCAGCTCTCCTACGAGCAGTACTTC.